This TCR beta chain came from a study of OX40 agonist ivuxolimab in advanced cancers. The V gene lost 6 bases and the J gene lost 1 base, with 12 bases spanning the gap. The CDR3 sequence is 13 residues long. CDR1 is SQVTM and CDR2 is ANQGSEA in the germline V gene. Produced via immunoSEQ multiplex PCR; TCRdb's table is partial and in-frame only. The sample yields roughly 45,000 clones, around 88% seen once. The specimen comprised CD4+ or CD8+ T cells sorted from blood, sampled in a trial of the OX40 agonist ivuxolimab. The chain couples TRBV29-1 to TRBJ1-1, with a possible D match to TRBD1 (6 bases). The receptor's source is an adult with an advanced solid tumor such as melanoma, head and neck, liver or kidney cancer. The DNA of the CDR3 is TGCAGCGTGCGAGGGGGGCCGAACACTGAAGCTTTCTTT. Translated: CSVRGGPNTEAFF.